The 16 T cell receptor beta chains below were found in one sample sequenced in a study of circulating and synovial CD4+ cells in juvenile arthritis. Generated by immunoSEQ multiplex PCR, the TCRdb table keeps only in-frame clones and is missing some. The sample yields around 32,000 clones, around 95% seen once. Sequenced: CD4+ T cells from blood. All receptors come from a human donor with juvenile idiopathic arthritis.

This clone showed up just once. This CDR3 is CASSLGTAHTYEQYF. For the CDR3, the DNA is TGTGCCAGCAGCTTAGGGACAGCTCACACCTACGAGCAGTACTTC. This rearrangement joins TRBV13 to TRBJ2-7; a weak D match, TRBD1 (5 bases). This CDR3 comprises 15 residues. Trimming cost V 0 bases and J 2 bases, with 11 bases left between them. The germline V gene has CDR1 PRHDT and CDR2 FYEKMQ (reference sequence). The whole variable domain, filled in from reference TRBV13 and TRBJ2-7, reads AAGVIQSPRHLIKEKRETATLKCYPIPRHDTVYWYQQGPGQDPQFLISFYEKMQSDKGSIPDRFSAQQFSDYHSELNMSSLELGDSALYFCASSLGTAHTYEQYFGPGTRLTVT.

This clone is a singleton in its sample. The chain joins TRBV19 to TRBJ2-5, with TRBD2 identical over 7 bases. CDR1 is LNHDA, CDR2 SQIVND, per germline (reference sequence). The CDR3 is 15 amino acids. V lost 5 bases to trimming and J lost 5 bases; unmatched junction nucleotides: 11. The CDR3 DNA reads TGTGCCAGTAGTCTGGGGTTGGGGGGGGGTGAGACCCAGTACTTC. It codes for CASSLGLGGGETQYF.

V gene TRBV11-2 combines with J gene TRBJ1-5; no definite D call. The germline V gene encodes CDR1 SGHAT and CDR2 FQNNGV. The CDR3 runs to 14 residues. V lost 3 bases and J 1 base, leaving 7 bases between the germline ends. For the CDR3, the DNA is TGTGCCAGCAGCTTTGGAGGAAGCAATCAGCCCCAGCATTTT. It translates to CASSFGGSNQPQHF.

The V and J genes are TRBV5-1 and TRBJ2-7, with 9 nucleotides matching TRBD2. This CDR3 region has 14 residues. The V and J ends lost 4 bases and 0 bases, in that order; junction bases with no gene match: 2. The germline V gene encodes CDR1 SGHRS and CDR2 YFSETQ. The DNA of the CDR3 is TGCGCCAGCAGCCGGACTAGCGACTCCTACGAGCAGTACTTC. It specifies CASSRTSDSYEQYF.

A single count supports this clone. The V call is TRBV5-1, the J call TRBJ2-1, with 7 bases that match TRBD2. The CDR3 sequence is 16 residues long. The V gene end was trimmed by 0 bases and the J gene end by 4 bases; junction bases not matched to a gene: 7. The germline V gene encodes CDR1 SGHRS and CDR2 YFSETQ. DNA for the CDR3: TGCGCCAGCAGCTTGGCCAGACTAGCAGGTTACAATGAGCAGTTCTTC. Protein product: CASSLARLAGYNEQFF.

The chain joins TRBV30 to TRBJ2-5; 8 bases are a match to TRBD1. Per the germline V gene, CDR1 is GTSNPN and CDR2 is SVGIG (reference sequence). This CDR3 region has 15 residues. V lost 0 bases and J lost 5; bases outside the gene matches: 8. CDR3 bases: TGTGCCTGGAGTGTAAGGCAGGGGGCGCGGGAGACCCAGTACTTC. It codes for CAWSVRQGARETQYF.

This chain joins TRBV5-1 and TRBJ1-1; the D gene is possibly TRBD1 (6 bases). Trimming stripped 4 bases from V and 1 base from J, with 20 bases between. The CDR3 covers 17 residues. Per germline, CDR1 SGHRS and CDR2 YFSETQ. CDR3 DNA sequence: TGCGCCAGCAGCACGGGAGGGTACAGGGACCAGAACACTGAAGCTTTCTTT. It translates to CASSTGGYRDQNTEAFF.

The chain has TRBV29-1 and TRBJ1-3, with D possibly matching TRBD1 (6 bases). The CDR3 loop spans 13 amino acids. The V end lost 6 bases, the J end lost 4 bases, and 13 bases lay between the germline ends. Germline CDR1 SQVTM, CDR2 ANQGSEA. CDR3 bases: TGCAGCGTCGACGGACAGTCAGGAAACACCATATATTTT. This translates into CSVDGQSGNTIYF.

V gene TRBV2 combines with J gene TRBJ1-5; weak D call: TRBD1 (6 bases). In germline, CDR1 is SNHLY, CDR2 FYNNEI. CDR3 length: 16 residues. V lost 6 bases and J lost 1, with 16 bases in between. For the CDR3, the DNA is TGTGCCAGCAGAACGGGGGGCAGGTGGAGCAATCAGCCCCAGCATTTT. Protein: CASRTGGRWSNQPQHF.

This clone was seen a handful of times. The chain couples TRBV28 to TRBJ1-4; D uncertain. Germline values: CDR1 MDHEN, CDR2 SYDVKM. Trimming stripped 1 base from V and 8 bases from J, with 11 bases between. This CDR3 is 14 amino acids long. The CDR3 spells CASSLFIAREKLFF. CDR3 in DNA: TGTGCCAGCAGTTTATTCATAGCTAGGGAAAAACTGTTTTTT.

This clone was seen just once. The CDR3: CASSPTGQLSQETQYF. In nucleotides, the CDR3 is TGTGCCAGCAGCCCCACGGGACAGTTGAGCCAAGAGACCCAGTACTTC. The V and J genes are TRBV7-6 and TRBJ2-5; 7 nucleotides match TRBD1. Germline-derived CDR1 and CDR2 are SGHVS and FNYEAQ. The junction had 10 bases not matched to a gene; V was cut back by 5 bases and J by 1 base. The CDR3 loop spans 16 amino acids.

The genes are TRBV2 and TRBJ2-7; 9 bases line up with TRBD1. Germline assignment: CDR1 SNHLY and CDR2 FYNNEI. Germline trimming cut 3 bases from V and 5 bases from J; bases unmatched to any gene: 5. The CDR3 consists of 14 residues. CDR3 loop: CASSEYRGRDEQYF. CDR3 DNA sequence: TGTGCCAGCAGTGAGTACAGGGGGCGGGACGAGCAGTACTTC.

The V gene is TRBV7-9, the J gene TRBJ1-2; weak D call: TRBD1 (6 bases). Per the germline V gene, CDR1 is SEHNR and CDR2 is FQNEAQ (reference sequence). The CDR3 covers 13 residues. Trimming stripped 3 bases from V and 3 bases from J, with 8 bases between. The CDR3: CASSLRTDYGYTF. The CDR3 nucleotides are TGTGCCAGCAGCTTGAGGACAGACTATGGCTACACCTTC.

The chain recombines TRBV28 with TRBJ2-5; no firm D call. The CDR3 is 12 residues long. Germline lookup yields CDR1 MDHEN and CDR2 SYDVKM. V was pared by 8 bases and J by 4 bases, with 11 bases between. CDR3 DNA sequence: TGTGCCAGCTTGGGCAGTCGAGAGACCCAGTACTTC. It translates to CASLGSRETQYF.

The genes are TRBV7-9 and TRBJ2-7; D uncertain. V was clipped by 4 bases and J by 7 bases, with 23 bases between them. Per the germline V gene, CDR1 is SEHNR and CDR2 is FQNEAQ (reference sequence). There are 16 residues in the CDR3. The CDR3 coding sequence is TGTGCCAGCAGCTCGACTTTGACGGTACCTACCCAGGAGCAGTACTTC. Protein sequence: CASSSTLTVPTQEQYF.

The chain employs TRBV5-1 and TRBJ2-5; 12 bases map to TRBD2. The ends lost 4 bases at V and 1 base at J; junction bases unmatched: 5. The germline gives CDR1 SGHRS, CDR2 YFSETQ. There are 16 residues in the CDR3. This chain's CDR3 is CASSEGLAGPQETQYF. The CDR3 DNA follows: TGCGCCAGCAGCGAGGGACTAGCGGGCCCCCAAGAGACCCAGTACTTC. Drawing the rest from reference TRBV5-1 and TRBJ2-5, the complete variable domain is KAGVTQTPRYLIKTRGQQVTLSCSPISGHRSVSWYQQTPGQGLQFLFEYFSETQRNKGNFPGRFSGRQFSNSRSEMNVSTLELGDSALYLCASSEGLAGPQETQYFGPGTRLLVL.